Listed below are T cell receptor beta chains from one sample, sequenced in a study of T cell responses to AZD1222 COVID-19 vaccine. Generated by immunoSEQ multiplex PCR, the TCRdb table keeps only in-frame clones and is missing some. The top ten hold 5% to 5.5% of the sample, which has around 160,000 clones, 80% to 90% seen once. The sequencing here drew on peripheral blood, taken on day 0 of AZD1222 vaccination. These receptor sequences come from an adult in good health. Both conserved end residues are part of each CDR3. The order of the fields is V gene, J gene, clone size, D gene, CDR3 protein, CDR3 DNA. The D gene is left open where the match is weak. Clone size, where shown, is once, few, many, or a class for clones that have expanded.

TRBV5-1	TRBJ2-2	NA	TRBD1	CASSLAGQGYTGELFF	TGCGCCAGCAGCTTGGCGGGACAGGGCTACACCGGGGAGCTGTTTTTT
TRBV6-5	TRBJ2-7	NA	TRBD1	CASSSVTGGDEQYF	TGTGCCAGCAGTTCCGTGACAGGGGGCGACGAGCAGTACTTC
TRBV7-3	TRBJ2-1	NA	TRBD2	CASSISGSSYNEQFF	TGTGCCAGCAGCATTAGCGGGAGCTCCTACAATGAGCAGTTCTTC
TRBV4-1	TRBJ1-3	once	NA	CASSQSTAWGNTIYF	TGCGCCAGCAGCCAAAGTACTGCGTGGGGAAACACCATATATTTT
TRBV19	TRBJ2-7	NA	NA	CASTTGRNPYEQYF	TGTGCCAGTACCACGGGACGGAATCCCTACGAGCAGTACTTC
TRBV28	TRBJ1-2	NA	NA	CASRNSAGSWGYTF	TGTGCCAGCAGAAACTCGGCAGGGTCGTGGGGCTACACCTTC
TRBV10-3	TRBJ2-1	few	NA	CAIRAEPGEQFF	TGTGCCATCCGAGCGGAGCCTGGGGAGCAGTTCTTC
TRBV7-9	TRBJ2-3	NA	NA	CASTFSGDTQYF	TGTGCCAGCACCTTTAGTGGAGATACGCAGTATTTT
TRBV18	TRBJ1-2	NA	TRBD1	CASSPQGARVYGYTF	TGTGCCAGCTCACCGCAGGGGGCCCGTGTCTATGGCTACACCTTC
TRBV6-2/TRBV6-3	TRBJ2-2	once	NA	CASSYKGDTGELFF	TGTGCCAGCAGTTATAAAGGGGACACCGGGGAGCTGTTTTTT
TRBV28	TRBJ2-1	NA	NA	CASSSAPGVFDNEQFF	TGTGCCAGCAGTTCCGCCCCAGGGGTCTTTGACAATGAGCAGTTCTTC
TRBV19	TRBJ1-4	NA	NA	CASSIRASEKLFF	TGTGCCAGTAGTATTCGGGCAAGCGAAAAACTGTTTTTT
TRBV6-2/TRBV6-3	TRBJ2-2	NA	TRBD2	CASSSLAGARGELFF	TGTGCCAGCAGTTCCCTAGCGGGAGCTCGCGGGGAGCTGTTTTTT
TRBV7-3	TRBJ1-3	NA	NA	CASSSSQGFGCGNTIYF	TGTGCCAGCAGCTCATCTCAAGGGTTCGGCTGCGGAAACACCATATATTTT
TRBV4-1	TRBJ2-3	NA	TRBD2	CASSQERTSGTDTQYF	TGCGCCAGCAGCCAAGAACGGACTAGCGGAACAGATACGCAGTATTTT
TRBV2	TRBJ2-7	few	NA	CASSLTDEQYF	TGTGCCAGCAGTCTGACAGACGAGCAGTACTTC
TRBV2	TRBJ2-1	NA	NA	CASSDEGLGNEQFF	TGTGCCAGCAGTGACGAGGGCCTCGGTAATGAGCAGTTCTTC
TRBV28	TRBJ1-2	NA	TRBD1	CASSLAGQGPDHNYGYTF	TGTGCCAGCAGTCTCGCCGGACAGGGGCCAGACCATAACTATGGCTACACCTTC
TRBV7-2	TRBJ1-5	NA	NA	CASSLVAGNNQPQHF	TGTGCCAGCAGCTTAGTGGCAGGGAACAATCAGCCCCAGCATTTT
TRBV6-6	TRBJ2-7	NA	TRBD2	CASSRSRLAGGPQLTYEQYF	TGTGCCAGCAGTCGATCCCGACTAGCGGGAGGTCCGCAGCTTACCTACGAGCAGTACTTC
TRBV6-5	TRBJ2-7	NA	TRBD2	CASSALGGSYEQYF	TGTGCCAGCAGCGCCCTAGGCGGGAGTTACGAGCAGTACTTC
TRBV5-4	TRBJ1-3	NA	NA	CASSLALPGSSGNTIYF	TGTGCCAGCAGCTTGGCCCTACCGGGCTCCTCTGGAAACACCATATATTTT
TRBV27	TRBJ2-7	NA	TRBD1	CASSSYGQGAYYEQYF	TGTGCCAGCAGTTCCTACGGACAGGGCGCGTACTACGAGCAGTACTTC
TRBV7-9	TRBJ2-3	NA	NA	CASSWGSTDTQYF	TGTGCCAGCAGCTGGGGGAGCACAGATACGCAGTATTTT
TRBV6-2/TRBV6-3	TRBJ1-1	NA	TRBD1	CASSLRDRDIPEAFF	TGTGCCAGCAGTCTCCGGGACAGGGATATCCCTGAAGCTTTCTTT
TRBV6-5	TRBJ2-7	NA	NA	CASRILRGARNEQYF	TGTGCCAGCAGAATTCTCCGGGGGGCGCGAAACGAGCAGTACTTC
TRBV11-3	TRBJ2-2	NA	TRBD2	CASSPGGTSGRKPNTGELFF	TGTGCCAGCAGCCCAGGAGGGACTAGCGGGAGGAAACCGAACACCGGGGAGCTGTTTTTT
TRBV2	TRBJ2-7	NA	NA	CASSEYGSSYEQYF	TGTGCCAGCAGTGAATACGGGAGCTCCTACGAGCAGTACTTC
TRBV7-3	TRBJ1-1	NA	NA	CASSHRSGGQAFF	TGTGCCAGCAGCCACCGGAGCGGGGGGCAGGCTTTCTTT
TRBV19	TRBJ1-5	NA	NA	CASSIGGKGQPQHF	TGTGCCAGTAGTATCGGGGGGAAAGGTCAGCCCCAGCATTTT
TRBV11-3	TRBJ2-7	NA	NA	CATPGYEQYF	TGTGCCACCCCGGGCTACGAGCAGTACTTC
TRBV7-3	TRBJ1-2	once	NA	CASSPGEHYGYTF	TGTGCCAGCAGTCCCGGGGAACATTATGGCTACACCTTC
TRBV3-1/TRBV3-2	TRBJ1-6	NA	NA	CASSQFIGEGSPLHF	TGTGCCAGCAGCCAATTTATCGGGGAAGGATCACCCCTCCACTTT